This T cell receptor (beta chain) is drawn from a study of T-cell reconstitution after alpha-beta-depleted transplantation in children. The sample holds many counts of this clonotype. Its antigen is currently unknown. This CDR3 region has 14 residues. V gave up 5 bases and J gave up 4 bases; unmatched junction bases: 4. Germline CDR1 reads LNHDA; CDR2 reads SQIVND (reference sequence). A TCRbeta library incorporating unique molecular identifiers was prepared. TCRdb passed the PCR reads through MiXCR, listing each CDR3 protein once. The table lists 400,000 to 550,000 distinct CDR3 sequences, about 11% of them singletons. Findings and limits, study-wide: Several hundred graft clones that had expanded were reportedly the source of alpha-beta T cells about two months after transplant. Diversity and T-cell counts at one year after transplant derived mostly from new T cells.

The sequences come from PBMCs, collected before TCRalphabeta/CD19-depleted stem cell transplant. The clonotype was recovered from a child aged 2 to 15 with inherited bone marrow failure, due to receive a stem cell transplant. The gene calls are TRBV19 and TRBJ2-1, with 8 bases aligning to TRBD2. DNA for the CDR3: TGTGCCAGTAGTCCCACTAGCGGATACAATGAGCAGTTCTTC. It translates to CASSPTSGYNEQFF.